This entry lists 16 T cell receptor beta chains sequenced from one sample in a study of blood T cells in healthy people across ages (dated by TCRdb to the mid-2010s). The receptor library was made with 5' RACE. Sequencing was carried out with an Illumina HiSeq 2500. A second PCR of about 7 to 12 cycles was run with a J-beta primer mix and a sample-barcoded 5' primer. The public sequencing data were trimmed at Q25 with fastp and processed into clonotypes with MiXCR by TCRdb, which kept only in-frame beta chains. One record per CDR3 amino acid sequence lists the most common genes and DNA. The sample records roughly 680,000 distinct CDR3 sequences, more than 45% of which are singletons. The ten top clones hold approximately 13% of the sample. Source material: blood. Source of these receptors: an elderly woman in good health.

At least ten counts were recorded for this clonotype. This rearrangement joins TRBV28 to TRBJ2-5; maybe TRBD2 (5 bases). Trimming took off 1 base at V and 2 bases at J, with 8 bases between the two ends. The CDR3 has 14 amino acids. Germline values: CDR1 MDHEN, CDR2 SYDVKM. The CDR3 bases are TGTGCCAGCAGTTTATCGCGGGCGCAAGAGACCCAGTACTTC. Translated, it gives CASSLSRAQETQYF.

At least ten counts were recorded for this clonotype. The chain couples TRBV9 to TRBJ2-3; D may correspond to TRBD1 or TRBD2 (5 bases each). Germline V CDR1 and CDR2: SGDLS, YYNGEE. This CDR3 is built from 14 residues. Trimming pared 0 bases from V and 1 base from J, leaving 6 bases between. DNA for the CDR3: TGTGCCAGCAGCGTAGGGGACCGCACAGATACGCAGTATTTT. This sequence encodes CASSVGDRTDTQYF.

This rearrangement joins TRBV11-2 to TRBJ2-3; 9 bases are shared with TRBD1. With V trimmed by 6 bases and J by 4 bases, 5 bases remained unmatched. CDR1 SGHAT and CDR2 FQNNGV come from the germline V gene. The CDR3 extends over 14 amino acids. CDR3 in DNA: TGTGCCAGCAGGACAGGGGGTGAACCAGATACGCAGTATTTT. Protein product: CASRTGGEPDTQYF.

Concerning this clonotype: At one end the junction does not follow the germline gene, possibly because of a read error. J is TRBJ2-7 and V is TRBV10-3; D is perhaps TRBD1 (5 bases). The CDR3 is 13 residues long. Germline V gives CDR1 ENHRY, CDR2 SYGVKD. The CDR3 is CAISAETANEQHF. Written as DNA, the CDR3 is TGTGCCATCAGTGCCGAGACAGCAAATGAGCAGCACTTC.

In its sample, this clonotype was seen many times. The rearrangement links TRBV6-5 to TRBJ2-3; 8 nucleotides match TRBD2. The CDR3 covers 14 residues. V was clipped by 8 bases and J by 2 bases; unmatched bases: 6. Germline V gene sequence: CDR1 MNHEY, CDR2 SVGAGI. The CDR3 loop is CASAIAGHTDTQYF. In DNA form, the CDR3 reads TGTGCCAGCGCGATAGCGGGGCACACAGATACGCAGTATTTT.

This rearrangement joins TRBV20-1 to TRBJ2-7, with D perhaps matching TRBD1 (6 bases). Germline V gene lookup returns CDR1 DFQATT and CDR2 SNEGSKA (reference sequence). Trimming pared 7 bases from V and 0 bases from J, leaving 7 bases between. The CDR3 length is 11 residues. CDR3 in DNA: TGCAGTGAGGGGGACTCCTACGAGCAGTACTTC. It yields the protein CSEGDSYEQYF.

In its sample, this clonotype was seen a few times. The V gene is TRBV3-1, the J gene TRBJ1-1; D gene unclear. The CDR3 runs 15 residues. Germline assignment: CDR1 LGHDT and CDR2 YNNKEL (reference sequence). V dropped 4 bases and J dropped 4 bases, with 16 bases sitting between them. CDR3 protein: CASSPQEDRTTEAFF. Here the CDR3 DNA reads TGTGCCAGCAGCCCCCAGGAGGATAGAACCACTGAAGCTTTCTTT.

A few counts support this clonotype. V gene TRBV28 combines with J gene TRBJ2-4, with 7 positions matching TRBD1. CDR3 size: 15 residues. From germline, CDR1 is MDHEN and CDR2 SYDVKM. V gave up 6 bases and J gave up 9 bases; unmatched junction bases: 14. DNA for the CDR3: TGTGCCAGCAGCCCTGTAGGGACAGCCAAGCCCATTCAGTACTTC. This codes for CASSPVGTAKPIQYF.

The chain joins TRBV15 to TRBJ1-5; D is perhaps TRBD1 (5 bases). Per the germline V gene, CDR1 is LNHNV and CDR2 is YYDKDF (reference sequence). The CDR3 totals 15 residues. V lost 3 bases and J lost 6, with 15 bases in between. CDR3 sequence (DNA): TGTGCCACCAGCAGTAGTACAGGCTATACTCAGCCCCAGCATTTT. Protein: CATSSSTGYTQPQHF.

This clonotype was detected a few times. The CDR3 DNA follows: TGTGCCAGCGGGGTGGGAACAGAGACCCAGTACTTC. Amino acid sequence: CASGVGTETQYF. The J gene is TRBJ2-5, the V gene TRBV27; unclear D gene. Trimming pared 8 bases from V and 4 bases from J, leaving 11 bases between. The CDR3 consists of 12 residues. Germline V CDR1 and CDR2: MNHEY, SMNVEV (reference sequence).

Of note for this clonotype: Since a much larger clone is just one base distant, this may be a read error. CDR3 in amino acids: CATAPGQNTDTQYF. The CDR3, as DNA: TGTGCCACCGCCCCGGGACAGAACACAGATACGCAGTATTTT. This chain connects TRBV18 to TRBJ2-3; 7 nucleotides align to TRBD1. The germline gives CDR1 KGHSH, CDR2 LQKENI. The CDR3 sequence is 14 residues long. Trimming cost V 10 bases and J 2 bases; bases outside gene matches: 9.

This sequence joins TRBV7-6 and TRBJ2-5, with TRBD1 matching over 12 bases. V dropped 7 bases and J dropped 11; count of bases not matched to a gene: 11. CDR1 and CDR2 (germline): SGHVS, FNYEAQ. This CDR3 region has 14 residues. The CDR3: CASTFGTGGGEQYF. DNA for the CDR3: TGTGCCAGCACCTTCGGGACAGGGGGCGGAGAGCAGTACTTC.

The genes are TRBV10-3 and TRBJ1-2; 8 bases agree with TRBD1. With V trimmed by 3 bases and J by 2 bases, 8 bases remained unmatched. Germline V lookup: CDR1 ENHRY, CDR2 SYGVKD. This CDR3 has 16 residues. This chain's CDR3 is CAISDPGTGVNYGYTF. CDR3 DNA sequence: TGTGCCATCAGTGACCCGGGGACAGGAGTAAACTATGGCTACACCTTC.

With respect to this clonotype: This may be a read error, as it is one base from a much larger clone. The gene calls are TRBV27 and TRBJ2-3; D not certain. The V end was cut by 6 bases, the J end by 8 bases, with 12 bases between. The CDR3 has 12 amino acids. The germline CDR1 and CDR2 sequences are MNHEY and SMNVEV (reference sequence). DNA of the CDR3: TGTGCCAGCAGAACCCCTCCCTGTACGCAGTATTTT. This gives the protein CASRTPPCTQYF.

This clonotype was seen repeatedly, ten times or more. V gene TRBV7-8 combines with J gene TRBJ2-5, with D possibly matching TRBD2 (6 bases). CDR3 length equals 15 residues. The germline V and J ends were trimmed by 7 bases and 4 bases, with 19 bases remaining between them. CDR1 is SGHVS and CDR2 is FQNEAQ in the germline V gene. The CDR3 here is CASTLTYRDLETQYF. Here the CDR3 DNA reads TGTGCCAGCACCCTTACCTACCGGGACTTAGAGACCCAGTACTTC.

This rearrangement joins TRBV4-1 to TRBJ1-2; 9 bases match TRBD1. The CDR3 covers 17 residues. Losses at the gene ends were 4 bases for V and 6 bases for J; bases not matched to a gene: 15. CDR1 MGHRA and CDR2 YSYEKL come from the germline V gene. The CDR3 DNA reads TGCGCCAGCAGCCGAGATACTGGGACAGGGAGTTGGAATGGCTACACCTTC. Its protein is CASSRDTGTGSWNGYTF.